These 16 T cell receptor beta chains were all obtained from the same sample, sequenced in a study of blood T cell repertoires in COVID-19. Here immunoSEQ multiplex PCR was the method, and the copy in TCRdb shows in-frame clones only, minus some. The data contain some 320,000 clones, under 90% of them singletons. The specimen was PBMCs or T cells enriched from blood (not recorded which). Receptors were obtained from a man in his 60s who had recovered from COVID-19.

The V and J genes are TRBV5-4 and TRBJ1-3; TRBD1 matches 12 bases. Germline V gene data show CDR1 as SGHNT and CDR2 as YYREEE (reference sequence). V lost 4 bases to trimming and J lost 0 bases; unmatched junction nucleotides: 2. This CDR3 has 16 residues. CDR3 sequence: CASSPGQGASGNTIYF. The CDR3, as DNA: TGTGCCAGCAGCCCGGGACAGGGGGCCTCTGGAAACACCATATATTTT.

The chain links TRBV20-1 to TRBJ2-1, with TRBD2 identical over 9 bases. The CDR3 has 14 amino acids. Trimming took 3 bases from V and 2 from J; bases not matched to a gene: 2. Germline lookup yields CDR1 DFQATT and CDR2 SNEGSKA (reference sequence). Here the CDR3 reads CSASPSGAYNEQFF. The CDR3 nucleotides read TGCAGTGCTAGTCCTAGCGGGGCCTACAATGAGCAGTTCTTC.

V and J are TRBV3-1 (or the pseudogene TRBV3-2) and TRBJ1-5; 10 bases align to TRBD1. The germline gives CDR1 LGHDT, CDR2 YNNKEL (reference sequence). The J segment lost 5 bases and the V segment lost 0 bases, leaving 1 base of the junction unmatched. This CDR3 contains 15 residues. CDR3 bases: TGTGCCAGCAGCCAAGAAGGACAGGGGGATCAGCCCCAGCATTTT. Translated, it gives CASSQEGQGDQPQHF.

J is TRBJ1-1 and V is TRBV5-6; D gene uncertain. The germline V gene encodes CDR1 SGHDT and CDR2 YYEEEE. This CDR3 is built from 13 residues. V was trimmed by 0 bases and J by 2 bases, leaving 5 bases between them. The CDR3 loop reads CASSLAENTEAFF. The CDR3 DNA is TGTGCCAGCAGCTTGGCAGAAAACACTGAAGCTTTCTTT.

The chain recombines TRBV4-1 with TRBJ2-3, with 8 bases that match TRBD2. The CDR3 is made up of 17 amino acids. J lost 4 bases, V lost 0 bases, and 9 bases had no gene match. CDR1 and CDR2 from the germline V gene are MGHRA and YSYEKL. CDR3 residues: CASSQDAIAGNPDTQYF. The CDR3 DNA sequence: TGCGCCAGCAGCCAAGATGCGATAGCGGGAAACCCAGATACGCAGTATTTT.

As regards this clone: Other DNA sequences from this sample encode an identical CDR3 as well. The V gene is TRBV5-1, the J gene TRBJ2-1, with unresolved D. Per germline, CDR1 SGHRS and CDR2 YFSETQ. The CDR3 totals 15 residues. V dropped 4 bases and J dropped 0 bases, with 11 bases sitting between them. The CDR3 spells CASSLAVPSYNEQFF. The CDR3 bases are TGCGCCAGCAGCCTGGCGGTGCCCTCCTACAATGAGCAGTTCTTC.

The V gene is TRBV5-1, the J gene TRBJ1-4; D remains ambiguous. The ends were cut back, 2 bases at V and 7 bases at J, with 12 bases in the middle. This CDR3 has 14 amino acids. Looked up from germline, CDR1 is SGHRS and CDR2 is YFSETQ. The CDR3 region is CASSLSPPTEKLFF. CDR3 DNA: TGCGCCAGCAGCTTATCACCACCTACTGAAAAACTGTTTTTT.

The chain joins TRBV5-1 to TRBJ2-5; TRBD1 is a possible D gene (7 bases). With 1 base removed from V and 3 bases from J, the gap between germline ends came to 13 bases. Germline V gene sequence: CDR1 SGHRS, CDR2 YFSETQ. This CDR3 spans 15 amino acids. CDR3 sequence reads: CASSLYQGGEETQYF. Here the CDR3 DNA reads TGCGCCAGCAGCTTGTATCAGGGGGGAGAAGAGACCCAGTACTTC.

As to this clone: At the DNA level, this CDR3 is encoded by other sequences in the same sample as well. J is TRBJ2-5 and V is TRBV5-1; TRBD1 might be the D (6 bases). Germline loops: CDR1 SGHRS, CDR2 YFSETQ. This CDR3 has 14 residues. The V end was cut by 3 bases, the J end by 3 bases, with 12 bases between. The CDR3: CASSWGQGEETQYF. CDR3 in DNA: TGCGCCAGCAGCTGGGGGCAGGGAGAAGAGACCCAGTACTTC.

Details on this clone: This same CDR3 is encoded by further DNA sequences in the sample. The chain carries TRBV24-1 and TRBJ1-3; D possibly corresponds to TRBD1 (6 bases). Trimming took off 3 bases at V and 1 base at J, with 9 bases between the two ends. The CDR3 covers 15 residues. Germline V gene data show CDR1 as KGHDR and CDR2 as SFDVKD. The CDR3 loop is CATSDSRGSGNTIYF. The CDR3 DNA is TGTGCCACCAGTGATAGCAGGGGATCTGGAAACACCATATATTTT.

The chain is built from TRBV11-3 and TRBJ2-7; TRBD1 aligns across 7 bases. CDR1 and CDR2 (germline): SGHNT, YENEEA. J was trimmed by 2 bases and V by 5 bases; bases with no gene match: 6. There are 14 residues in the CDR3. CDR3 loop: CASSPTGRPYEQYF. CDR3 sequence (DNA): TGTGCCAGCAGCCCGACAGGGAGACCCTACGAGCAGTACTTC.

This chain uses TRBV7-9 with TRBJ1-4; TRBD1 matches 7 bases. The CDR3 extends over 15 amino acids. The germline V gene encodes CDR1 SEHNR and CDR2 FQNEAQ (reference sequence). V gave up 4 bases and J gave up 2 bases; unmatched junction bases: 4. The CDR3 protein is CASSSTGRTNEKLFF. CDR3 DNA sequence: TGTGCCAGCAGCTCGACAGGGCGGACTAATGAAAAACTGTTTTTT.

The chain uses TRBV5-1 and TRBJ1-2; 8 nucleotides align to TRBD1. Germline V gene sequence: CDR1 SGHRS, CDR2 YFSETQ. The ends lost 5 bases at V and 2 bases at J; junction bases unmatched: 5. The CDR3 runs 14 residues. CDR3 in DNA: TGCGCCAGCAGAGAGCAGGGGGCCAACTATGGCTACACCTTC. Translating gives CASREQGANYGYTF.

The count of this clone is one. The gene calls are TRBV19 and TRBJ2-2; 8 positions agree with TRBD2. This CDR3 contains 17 residues. V lost 9 bases to trimming and J lost 6 bases; unmatched junction nucleotides: 18. Germline assignment: CDR1 LNHDA and CDR2 SQIVND (reference sequence). CDR3 sequence (DNA): TGTGCCAGCTCTAACGGGAGGGGGAGGGGCCGGGCCGGGGAGCTGTTTTTT. The encoded protein is CASSNGRGRGRAGELFF.

This sequence joins TRBV7-9 and TRBJ2-2; D unresolved. CDR1 SEHNR and CDR2 FQNEAQ come from the germline V gene (reference sequence). The CDR3 totals 15 residues. V shed 5 bases and J shed 1 base, with 11 bases lying between them. The CDR3 loop reads CASSPPGLNTGELFF. For the CDR3, the DNA is TGTGCCAGCAGCCCCCCTGGGCTGAACACCGGGGAGCTGTTTTTT.

This chain joins TRBV10-1 and TRBJ2-1; TRBD1 aligns across 8 bases. V dropped 0 bases and J dropped 6; count of bases not matched to a gene: 7. This CDR3 is 16 amino acids long. Germline CDR1 is WNHNN and CDR2 is SYGVQD (reference sequence). The CDR3 nucleotides are TGCGCCAGCAGTGAGTCGATCGTCGACAGGGGCAATGAGCAGTTCTTC. Translating gives CASSESIVDRGNEQFF.